This TCR beta chain was profiled in a study of cytomegalovirus exposure and HLA in healthy donors. The PCR contained 60 Vbeta and 13 Jbeta primers. As handled by the study authors: It was a later analysis that counted about 80 million unique TCR beta chains, of which some 9.9 million were shared. TCRdb keeps only in-frame clones here, not all; method: immunoSEQ multiplex PCR. That table is the source of V, J and clone size, and D and trimming were worked out from the DNA. The sample contains about 170,000 clones, approximately 59% of which appear only once. V lost 6 bases to trimming and J lost 2 bases; unmatched junction nucleotides: 10. The CDR3 covers 16 residues. Germline-derived CDR1 and CDR2 are LNHDA and SQIVND (reference sequence). Whole-study results and caveats: Donor immune exposure was known only as CMV serostatus.

Details on this clone: Its matching antigen is unknown.

The sequence was collected from a man aged 35 to 55 in good health and CMV-seronegative. Sequenced sample: PBMCs. V usage is TRBV19 and J usage is TRBJ1-2; TRBD1 matches 9 bases. The CDR3 spells CASSLTTGGANYGYTF. The CDR3 DNA sequence: TGTGCCAGTAGCCTCACCACAGGGGGCGCGAACTATGGCTACACCTTC.